These 12 T cell receptor beta chains share one sample of origin, sequenced in a study of response to subunit inactivated influenza vaccine. TCRdb used MiXCR to reprocess the RT-PCR reads, holding one entry per CDR3 protein. The sample shows approximately 680,000 distinct CDR3 sequences, more than 15% of them seen only once. The source was PBMCs from blood, collected approximately 13 days after vaccination. These receptors originate from a man between 45 and 60 years old who received an inactivated influenza vaccine.

The chain uses TRBV6-6 and TRBJ1-1; D is unclear. Per the germline V gene, CDR1 is MNHNY and CDR2 is SVGAGI (reference sequence). This CDR3 comprises 12 residues. Trimming left V 6 bases short and J 5 bases short, with 10 bases between. The CDR3 sequence is CASSTLGTEAFF. The CDR3 bases are TGTGCCAGCAGCACTCTGGGGACTGAAGCTTTCTTT.

The V gene is TRBV12-3 or TRBV12-4, the J gene TRBJ2-1; 14 bases are shared with TRBD2. V trimming: 6 bases; J trimming: 7 bases; junction bases outside the gene matches: 8. The CDR3 consists of 16 residues. CDR3: CASRRTSGGPGNEQFF. The CDR3, as DNA: TGTGCCAGCAGAAGGACTAGCGGGGGGCCGGGAAATGAGCAGTTCTTC.

In this sample, this clonotype turned up many times. The chain couples TRBV12-3 or TRBV12-4 to TRBJ1-1, with D possibly matching TRBD1 (5 bases). The germline V and J ends were trimmed by 6 bases and 5 bases, with 13 bases remaining between them. The length of the CDR3 is 13 residues. In nucleotides, the CDR3 is TGTGCCAGCAGAAACACAGGTCATACTGAAGCTTTCTTT. This codes for CASRNTGHTEAFF.

This clonotype was recorded a few times. The rearrangement uses TRBV11-2 and TRBJ2-3, with 9 bases aligning to TRBD2. Unmatched junction bases numbered 7, after V lost 3 bases and J lost 6 bases. CDR1 and CDR2 from the germline V gene are SGHAT and FQNNGV. This CDR3 has 15 residues. CDR3 residues: CASSLDGGGADTQYF. The CDR3 coding sequence is TGTGCCAGCAGCTTGGATGGCGGGGGGGCGGATACGCAGTATTTT.

This clonotype was seen only a few times. The V gene is TRBV5-1, the J gene TRBJ2-7; D might be TRBD1 (5 bases). Germline V gene lookup returns CDR1 SGHRS and CDR2 YFSETQ. The CDR3 extends over 13 amino acids. Trimming removed 0 bases from V and 6 bases from J, with 10 bases in between. In DNA form, the CDR3 reads TGCGCCAGCAGCTTGGGGTCCAGGGTCGAGCAGTACTTC. Protein product: CASSLGSRVEQYF.

The J gene is TRBJ2-2, the V gene TRBV12-3 or TRBV12-4; 13 nucleotides match TRBD2. This CDR3 has 15 residues. The J segment lost 6 bases and the V segment lost 6 bases, leaving 4 bases of the junction unmatched. CDR3 protein: CASSRLAGGPGELFF. CDR3 nucleotides: TGTGCCAGCAGCCGACTAGCGGGGGGACCCGGGGAGCTGTTTTTT.

The chain is built from TRBV2 and TRBJ1-6; possibly TRBD1 for D (5 bases). The length of the CDR3 is 14 residues. The germline gives CDR1 SNHLY, CDR2 FYNNEI. V was shortened by 0 bases and J by 9 bases, with 9 bases between the two germline ends. The CDR3 DNA reads as TGTGCCAGCAGTGAAGCAGCAGGGTCTTCACCCCTCCACTTT. It encodes CASSEAAGSSPLHF.

The rearrangement links TRBV20-1 to TRBJ2-1; 8 nucleotides agree with TRBD2. Germline lookup yields CDR1 DFQATT and CDR2 SNEGSKA (reference sequence). J was trimmed by 10 bases and V by 5 bases; bases with no gene match: 7. CDR3 size: 12 residues. The CDR3 protein is CSAENGREEQFF. CDR3 nucleotide sequence: TGCAGTGCTGAAAACGGGAGGGAAGAGCAGTTCTTC.

In this sample, this clonotype turned up a few times. CDR3 region: CASSPGEHYEQYF. The DNA of the CDR3 is TGCGCCAGCAGCCCCGGGGAGCACTACGAGCAGTACTTC. The V call is TRBV5-1, the J call TRBJ2-7; TRBD2 might be the D (5 bases). Trimming shortened V by 4 bases and J by 3 bases, and 11 bases separated the two germline ends. CDR3 length: 13 residues. CDR1 SGHRS and CDR2 YFSETQ come from the germline V gene.

This clonotype appeared a few times. The chain combines TRBV28 with TRBJ2-2; 11 bases fit TRBD1. Looked up from germline, CDR1 is MDHEN and CDR2 is SYDVKM. The CDR3 spans 15 residues. J was trimmed by 4 bases and V by 5 bases; bases with no gene match: 3. The DNA for the CDR3 is TGTGCCAGCAGTAAAGGACAGGGGGCCACCGGGGAGCTGTTTTTT. Amino acids: CASSKGQGATGELFF.

This clonotype was picked up a small number of times. CDR3 in amino acids: CSARTGSNTGELFF. Here the CDR3 DNA reads TGCAGTGCTAGGACGGGAAGCAACACCGGGGAGCTGTTTTTT. This rearrangement joins TRBV20-1 to TRBJ2-2; D might be TRBD2 (5 bases). Trimming shortened V by 3 bases and J by 2 bases, and 10 bases separated the two germline ends. Germline loops: CDR1 DFQATT, CDR2 SNEGSKA (reference sequence). The CDR3 has 14 residues.

This clonotype was recorded at least ten times. V usage is TRBV4-3 and J usage is TRBJ2-7; 10 nucleotides align to TRBD1. Trimming cost V 4 bases and J 8 bases; bases outside gene matches: 8. Germline-derived CDR1 and CDR2 are LGHNA and YSLEER. The CDR3 loop spans 14 amino acids. CDR3: CASSLGTGDSKQYF. The CDR3, as DNA: TGCGCCAGCAGCCTCGGGACAGGGGACTCGAAGCAGTACTTC.